The 4 T cell receptor beta chains reported below all come from one sample, sequenced in a study of blood T cell repertoires in COVID-19. Produced via immunoSEQ multiplex PCR; TCRdb's table is partial and in-frame only. The repertoire holds 650,000 to 800,000 clones, with approximately 90% as singletons. The specimen was peripheral blood. The receptors here all came from a woman in her late teens or twenties with acute or convalescent COVID-19.

The CDR3 is CASSLSLEETQYF. The CDR3 coding sequence is TGTGCCAGCAGCTTGTCCTTGGAGGAGACCCAGTACTTC. The chain joins TRBV5-6 to TRBJ2-5, with unresolved D. CDR3 length: 13 amino acids. V gave up 1 base and J gave up 5 bases, with 9 bases separating them. The germline gives CDR1 SGHDT, CDR2 YYEEEE.

The chain carries TRBV27 and TRBJ1-1; D remains unclear. Germline assignment: CDR1 MNHEY and CDR2 SMNVEV (reference sequence). The CDR3 is 16 amino acids. Between the trimmed V and J ends, which lost 5 bases and 5 bases, there was a span of 21 bases. DNA for the CDR3: TGTGCCAGCAGTGTGACGGGAGGTCCACGGGGTACTGAAGCTTTCTTT. Translated, it gives CASSVTGGPRGTEAFF.

This chain uses TRBV12-3 or TRBV12-4 with TRBJ2-7, with 8 bases identical to TRBD1. Germline trimming cut 8 bases from V and 2 bases from J; bases unmatched to any gene: 2. The CDR3 has 12 amino acids. Written as DNA, the CDR3 is TGTGCCAGCGGACAGGGACCCTACGAGCAGTACTTC. Its protein is CASGQGPYEQYF.

This chain uses TRBV30 with TRBJ1-3; D is uncertain. Germline assignment: CDR1 GTSNPN and CDR2 SVGIG (reference sequence). This CDR3 is built from 17 residues. Between the trimmed V and J ends, which lost 0 bases and 0 bases, there was a span of 15 bases. In nucleotides, the CDR3 is TGTGCCTGGAGTGTAGCTTCAGGCGGGTTCTCTGGAAACACCATATATTTT. Translating it yields CAWSVASGGFSGNTIYF.